A selection of T cell receptor beta chains follows, all from one sample in a study of cytomegalovirus exposure and HLA in healthy donors. Only in-frame clones appear in the TCRdb table, and some are missing; sequencing was by immunoSEQ multiplex PCR. Of about 120,000 clones in the sample, 70% to 80% are singletons; the top ten hold about 4.9%. Sequenced input: PBMCs. All receptors come from a man aged 50-59 years in good health and CMV-seropositive. Both conserved end residues are part of each CDR3. The order of the fields is J gene, V gene, clone size, D gene, CDR3 protein, CDR3 DNA. The D gene is left open where the match is weak. Some rows have no size entry. The others give once, few or many, or a class for an expanded clone.

TRBJ1-1	TRBV10-1	NA	NA	CASSETRGYTEAFF	TGCGCCAGCAGTGAGACGAGGGGGTACACTGAAGCTTTCTTT
TRBJ1-2	TRBV15	NA	NA	CATSRDTGNYGYTF	TGTGCCACCAGCAGGGATACAGGGAACTATGGCTACACCTTC
TRBJ2-5	TRBV14	NA	NA	CASSQQGVFWETQYF	TGTGCCAGCAGCCAGCAAGGGGTATTCTGGGAGACCCAGTACTTC
TRBJ2-3	TRBV2	NA	NA	CASSTGLPSITDTQYF	TGTGCCAGCTCGACGGGACTTCCCTCAATCACAGATACGCAGTATTTT
TRBJ2-7	TRBV5-1	NA	TRBD1	CASSSGTGYEQYF	TGCGCCAGCAGCTCGGGGACAGGCTACGAGCAGTACTTC
TRBJ2-1	TRBV7-9	few	NA	CASSLNLYNEQFF	TGTGCCAGCAGCTTAAATTTATACAATGAGCAGTTCTTC
TRBJ2-7	TRBV10-1	NA	TRBD2	CASSVAGVSSEQYF	TGCGCCAGCAGTGTTGCGGGAGTATCATCCGAGCAGTACTTC
TRBJ1-6	TRBV5-1	NA	NA	CASSPTGSENSPLHF	TGCGCCAGCAGCCCCACGGGATCGGAAAATTCACCCCTCCACTTT
TRBJ2-7	TRBV14	NA	NA	CASSQDGGSGVQYF	TGTGCCAGCAGCCAAGATGGGGGCAGCGGGGTGCAGTACTTC
TRBJ1-5	TRBV13	few	NA	CASSSQSGGAGNQPQHF	TGTGCCAGCAGCTCCCAAAGTGGGGGCGCAGGGAATCAGCCCCAGCATTTT
TRBJ2-7	TRBV28	NA	NA	CASSAGRRPLGYEQYF	TGTGCCAGCAGTGCGGGACGGAGACCTTTGGGCTACGAGCAGTACTTC
TRBJ2-7	TRBV6-5	NA	TRBD2	CASSRGSGTYEQYF	TGTGCCAGCAGTAGGGGTAGCGGGACCTACGAGCAGTACTTC
TRBJ2-1	TRBV19	NA	TRBD1	CASSRGQGYGNEQFF	TGTGCCAGTAGTAGAGGACAGGGATATGGCAATGAGCAGTTCTTC
TRBJ2-7	TRBV9	few	TRBD2	CASSTGTRSDYEQYF	TGTGCCAGCAGCACAGGGACTAGATCCGACTACGAGCAGTACTTC
TRBJ2-3	TRBV5-6	NA	NA	CASSMDPTGLTDTQYF	TGTGCCAGCAGCATGGACCCCACAGGGCTCACAGATACGCAGTATTTT
TRBJ2-3	TRBV4-2	once	NA	CASSQDNTQYF	TGTGCCAGCAGCCAAGATAATACGCAGTATTTT
TRBJ1-2	TRBV5-1	once	NA	CASNGGLYGYTF	TGCGCCAGCAACGGGGGACTCTATGGCTACACCTTC
TRBJ2-7	TRBV6-5	NA	NA	CASSRDKRYEQYF	TGTGCCAGCAGTAGGGACAAACGGTACGAGCAGTACTTC
TRBJ2-7	TRBV7-6	NA	NA	CASSPDTSYEQYF	TGTGCCAGCAGTCCTGACACCTCCTACGAGCAGTACTTC
TRBJ2-1	TRBV30	NA	TRBD2	CAWSVRGLREDEQFF	TGTGCCTGGAGTGTACGAGGGCTACGGGAGGATGAGCAGTTCTTC
TRBJ1-1	TRBV19	NA	NA	CASSSAGGIYTEAFF	TGTGCCAGTAGCTCCGCCGGGGGAATTTACACTGAAGCTTTCTTT
TRBJ1-4	TRBV4-1	NA	NA	CASSQVQTTTQEKLFF	TGCGCCAGCAGCCAAGTCCAGACTACAACCCAGGAAAAACTGTTTTTT
TRBJ2-5	TRBV19	few	NA	CASSPSSAQETQYF	TGTGCCAGTAGTCCTAGTTCGGCACAAGAGACCCAGTACTTC
TRBJ1-6	TRBV28	NA	TRBD1	CASSLPGGDSPLHF	TGTGCCAGCAGTCTACCAGGGGGCGATTCACCCCTCCACTTT
TRBJ1-6	TRBV6-1	once	TRBD1	CASMTGGRTNSPLHF	TGTGCCAGCATGACAGGGGGTCGGACTAATTCACCCCTCCACTTT
TRBJ2-5	TRBV5-5	NA	NA	CASSSPRDFQETQYF	TGTGCCAGCAGCTCCCCCAGGGACTTTCAAGAGACCCAGTACTTC
TRBJ2-7	TRBV6-1	NA	NA	CASSEVGQASYEQYF	TGTGCCAGCAGTGAAGTGGGCCAGGCCTCCTACGAGCAGTACTTC
TRBJ1-5	TRBV2	few	NA	CASSSGQLYQPQHF	TGTGCCAGCAGTAGCGGACAGTTATATCAGCCCCAGCATTTT
TRBJ2-2	TRBV27	NA	NA	CASSHYSRNTGELFF	TGTGCCAGCAGTCACTACTCACGGAACACCGGGGAGCTGTTTTTT
TRBJ1-1	TRBV18	NA	TRBD1	CASSPPGQGTSEAFF	TGTGCCAGCTCACCACCGGGACAGGGTACCTCTGAAGCTTTCTTT
TRBJ1-1	TRBV28	NA	TRBD1	CASSPAQGRRAFF	TGTGCCAGCAGCCCTGCACAGGGGAGGAGGGCTTTCTTT
TRBJ2-2	TRBV5-1	NA	NA	CASSQRAGTGELFF	TGCGCCAGCAGCCAGCGGGCGGGCACCGGGGAGCTGTTTTTT
TRBJ2-2	TRBV2	NA	TRBD2	CASAKGLAGDTGELFF	TGTGCCAGCGCAAAGGGACTAGCGGGGGACACCGGGGAGCTGTTTTTT
TRBJ1-1	TRBV6-6	NA	NA	CASSRQVSTEAFF	TGTGCCAGCAGTCGACAGGTGTCCACTGAAGCTTTCTTT
TRBJ2-3	TRBV7-7	NA	NA	CASSLEAGPRNF	TGTGCCAGCAGCTTAGAGGCGGGACCGCGGAATTTT
TRBJ2-3	TRBV23-1	NA	NA	CASSQSAQVTKIPTDTQYF	TGCGCCAGCAGTCAATCGGCCCAAGTAACAAAAATCCCTACAGATACGCAGTATTTT
TRBJ2-7	TRBV4-2	NA	NA	CASSQDLQVSYEQYF	TGTGCCAGCAGCCAAGATCTTCAGGTGTCCTACGAGCAGTACTTC
TRBJ2-3	TRBV10-1	once	TRBD2	CASSEQGTGLAGSTDTQYF	TGCGCCAGCAGTGAGCAGGGAACGGGACTAGCAGGGAGCACAGATACGCAGTATTTT
TRBJ1-1	TRBV4-2	NA	NA	CASRSRAAGRDTEAFF	TGTGCCAGCAGATCAAGGGCAGCAGGGAGGGACACTGAAGCTTTCTTT
TRBJ2-5	TRBV5-6	NA	NA	CASSLSGLGETQYF	TGTGCCAGCAGCTTGTCAGGGTTGGGTGAGACCCAGTACTTC
TRBJ2-1	TRBV7-2	NA	TRBD2	CASSSQTGGNEQFF	TGTGCCAGCAGCAGCCAGACGGGGGGGAATGAGCAGTTCTTC
TRBJ2-7	TRBV7-9	NA	TRBD1	CASSSWPRGRGEQYF	TGTGCCAGCAGCTCCTGGCCTAGGGGGCGTGGGGAGCAGTACTTC
TRBJ1-5	TRBV5-8	NA	NA	CASSSTRNQPQHF	TGTGCCAGCAGCTCAACGCGGAATCAGCCCCAGCATTTT
TRBJ1-5	TRBV2	NA	TRBD1	CASCRTGGQQPQHF	TGTGCCAGCTGCAGGACAGGGGGGCAACAGCCCCAGCATTTT
TRBJ1-1	TRBV4-3	few	NA	CASSQGPQQGDTEAFF	TGCGCCAGCAGCCAAGGACCGCAGCAGGGCGACACTGAAGCTTTCTTT
TRBJ1-2	TRBV7-8	NA	NA	CASSPATGGRNYGYTF	TGTGCCAGCAGCCCAGCAACCGGGGGGCGTAACTATGGCTACACCTTC
TRBJ2-7	TRBV7-9	NA	TRBD1	CASSLVTGTGRSYEQYF	TGTGCCAGCAGCTTAGTGACCGGGACAGGGCGATCCTACGAGCAGTACTTC
TRBJ1-1	TRBV29-1	NA	TRBD1	CSHSDRVTEAFF	TGCAGCCATTCGGACAGGGTCACTGAAGCTTTCTTT
TRBJ1-1	TRBV2	NA	NA	CASSGQGAPKAFF	TGTGCCAGCAGTGGTCAAGGGGCCCCTAAAGCTTTCTTT
TRBJ2-3	TRBV6-7	NA	NA	CASRHFAEDTQYF	TGTGCCAGCAGACACTTCGCGGAAGATACGCAGTATTTT
TRBJ2-3	TRBV27	NA	NA	CASSQGGRGFQDTQYF	TGTGCCAGCAGTCAAGGGGGGAGGGGCTTTCAGGATACGCAGTATTTT
TRBJ2-7	TRBV11-2	NA	TRBD1	CASSRNQGVYSYEQYF	TGTGCCAGCAGCCGAAATCAGGGGGTCTACTCCTACGAGCAGTACTTC
TRBJ2-7	TRBV30	NA	TRBD1	CAWSGGRGGHEQYF	TGTGCCTGGAGTGGGGGGAGAGGGGGCCACGAGCAGTACTTC